Presented here are 17 T cell receptor beta chains from one specimen sequenced in a study of PD-L1 blockade in urothelial cancer. TCRdb's table, derived via immunoSEQ multiplex PCR, lists solely in-frame clones and lacks some. The sample includes 55,000 to 80,000 clones, around 87% of them seen just once. The sample's time point: pretreatment peripheral blood. The source was PBMCs, collected around atezolizumab (anti-PD-L1) treatment. The origin of the receptors is a man aged 60 to 69 with urothelial cancer.

The table lists this clone with a count of one. The chain combines TRBV7-3 with TRBJ2-1; 11 bases agree with TRBD2. Per germline, CDR1 SGHTA and CDR2 FQGTGA. The length of the CDR3 is 15 residues. V gave up 0 bases and J gave up 9 bases; unmatched junction bases: 4. The CDR3 region has the DNA TGTGCCAGCAGCTTAACTAGCGGGGGGGCCTTTGAGCAGTTCTTC. It translates to CASSLTSGGAFEQFF.

V is TRBV6-5 and J is TRBJ2-7; D may be TRBD1 (5 bases). The CDR3 totals 14 residues. V shed 0 bases and J shed 3 bases, with 9 bases lying between them. Germline CDR1 reads MNHEY; CDR2 reads SVGAGI. As DNA, the CDR3 is TGTGCCAGCAGTTACTCCGTCAGGGACTACGAGCAGTACTTC. Amino acid sequence: CASSYSVRDYEQYF.

The V and J genes are TRBV7-2 and TRBJ1-6; tentative D call: TRBD1 (6 bases). Trimming stripped 5 bases from V and 10 bases from J, with 18 bases between. The CDR3 extends over 15 amino acids. Per the germline V gene, CDR1 is SGHTA and CDR2 is FQGNSA. The CDR3 bases are TGTGCCAGCAGCCGCTGGACAGACCGTTCCTCACCCCTCCACTTT. Translated: CASSRWTDRSSPLHF. Full variable domain (outside the CDR3, taken from reference TRBV7-2 and TRBJ1-6): GAGVSQSPSNKVTEKGKDVELRCDPISGHTALYWYRQSLGQGLEFLIYFQGNSAPDKSGLPSDRFSAERTGGSVSTLTIQRTQQEDSAVYLCASSRWTDRSSPLHFGNGTRLTVT.

This chain connects TRBV2 to TRBJ1-6; D unresolved. The V gene lost 0 bases and the J gene lost 11 bases, with 14 bases spanning the gap. This CDR3 is 15 amino acids long. Germline lookup yields CDR1 SNHLY and CDR2 FYNNEI. CDR3 nucleotide sequence: TGTGCCAGCAGTGAAGCGCTCGCGATGGCGGCACCCCTCCACTTT. As protein: CASSEALAMAAPLHF. Full variable domain (remainder filled in from reference TRBV2 and TRBJ1-6): EPEVTQTPSHQVTQMGQEVILRCVPISNHLYFYWYRQILGQKVEFLVSFYNNEISEKSEIFDDQFSVERPDGSNFTLKIRSTKLEDSAMYFCASSEALAMAAPLHFGNGTRLTVT.

This clone was seen a handful of times. The rearrangement links TRBV15 to TRBJ1-6; a weak D match, TRBD1 (6 bases). Trimming removed 5 bases from V and 11 bases from J, with 13 bases in between. The germline V gene encodes CDR1 LNHNV and CDR2 YYDKDF (reference sequence). This CDR3 contains 13 residues. The CDR3, as DNA: TGTGCCACCAGCGGTTCCAGGGGTCCACCCCTCCACTTT. This codes for CATSGSRGPPLHF. The full variable domain, its missing parts supplied by reference TRBV15 and TRBJ1-6, is DAMVIQNPRYQVTQFGKPVTLSCSQTLNHNVMYWYQQKSSQAPKLLFHYYDKDFNNEADTPDNFQSRRPNTSFCFLDIRSPGLGDTAMYLCATSGSRGPPLHFGNGTRLTVT.

This rearrangement joins TRBV5-1 to TRBJ1-1; unclear D gene. V was trimmed by 0 bases and J by 1 base, leaving 7 bases between them. Germline V gene data show CDR1 as SGHRS and CDR2 as YFSETQ. CDR3 length: 14 amino acids. The CDR3 nucleotides read TGCGCCAGCAGCTTGGCCGAGGAGAACACTGAAGCTTTCTTT. Translated: CASSLAEENTEAFF.

This clone was counted once. V gene TRBV28 combines with J gene TRBJ1-4; 10 bases fit TRBD1. The CDR3 contains 15 residues. J was trimmed by 7 bases and V by 7 bases; bases with no gene match: 9. The germline gives CDR1 MDHEN, CDR2 SYDVKM. In DNA form, the CDR3 reads TGTGCCAGCACCACCCCCAGGACAGGGGGTGAAAAACTGTTTTTT. Translation gives CASTTPRTGGEKLFF.

The V and J genes are TRBV19 and TRBJ1-5; 12 bases align to TRBD1. J lost 7 bases, V lost 5 bases, and 6 bases had no gene match. CDR1 is LNHDA and CDR2 is SQIVND in the germline V gene (reference sequence). This CDR3 contains 15 residues. CDR3 protein: CASSPGTGGGQPQHF. DNA for the CDR3: TGTGCCAGTAGTCCCGGGACAGGGGGCGGCCAGCCCCAGCATTTT.

The chain combines TRBV5-1 with TRBJ2-7; the D gene is possibly TRBD2 (6 bases). The germline V gene has CDR1 SGHRS and CDR2 YFSETQ. The CDR3 is 14 amino acids. V lost 4 bases and J 2 bases, leaving 13 bases between the germline ends. The CDR3 nucleotides read TGCGCCAGCAGCGTACTCGGGGGAACCTACGAGCAGTACTTC. Translated: CASSVLGGTYEQYF.

The V and J genes are TRBV5-8 and TRBJ1-1; D is unresolved. CDR3 length equals 17 residues. CDR1 is SGHTS and CDR2 is YDEGEE in the germline V gene. The V end lost 0 bases, the J end lost 0 bases, and 15 bases lay between the germline ends. The CDR3, as DNA: TGTGCCAGCAGCTTGGGGACCGGGATCCTCATGAACACTGAAGCTTTCTTT. Amino acids: CASSLGTGILMNTEAFF.

This CDR3 reads CASSFGGPGVTGNTIYF. CDR3 DNA: TGTGCCAGCAGCTTTGGAGGGCCGGGGGTCACTGGAAACACCATATATTTT. V gene TRBV7-2 combines with J gene TRBJ1-3; D might be TRBD1 (5 bases). The V gene lost 3 bases and the J gene lost 2 bases, with 17 bases spanning the gap. The CDR3 is 17 amino acids. Germline values: CDR1 SGHTA, CDR2 FQGNSA.

V gene TRBV5-1 combines with J gene TRBJ2-2, with D perhaps matching TRBD2 (6 bases). CDR3 size: 16 residues. Germline CDR1 reads SGHRS; CDR2 reads YFSETQ. The germline V and J ends were trimmed by 2 bases and 6 bases, with 17 bases remaining between them. CDR3 sequence reads: CASSFGGARAAGELFF. For the CDR3, the DNA is TGCGCCAGCAGCTTTGGCGGGGCGCGGGCAGCCGGGGAGCTGTTTTTT.

The chain links TRBV5-8 to TRBJ1-2; D gene uncertain. CDR3 size: 15 residues. V shed 5 bases and J shed 3 bases, with 17 bases lying between them. CDR1 is SGHTS and CDR2 is YDEGEE in the germline V gene. The CDR3 loop reads CASRLRPGFDYGYTF. The CDR3 bases are TGTGCCAGCAGATTGAGGCCAGGCTTTGACTATGGCTACACCTTC.

The chain has TRBV6-5 and TRBJ1-2; the match to TRBD1 covers 7 bases. Losses at the gene ends were 5 bases for V and 0 bases for J; bases not matched to a gene: 6. The CDR3 is 15 amino acids. Germline assignment: CDR1 MNHEY and CDR2 SVGAGI. The DNA of the CDR3 is TGTGCCAGCAGTATCGACAGGGTAGCTAACTATGGCTACACCTTC. Its translation is CASSIDRVANYGYTF.

The chain combines TRBV2 with TRBJ1-5; 12 bases are a match to TRBD1. The CDR3 contains 15 residues. J gave up 7 bases and V 0 bases, and 1 base lay outside the gene matches. Germline assignment: CDR1 SNHLY and CDR2 FYNNEI. CDR3 sequence: CASSEAGQGAQPQHF. CDR3 DNA: TGTGCCAGCAGTGAAGCGGGACAGGGGGCGCAGCCCCAGCATTTT.

The rearrangement joins TRBV19 to TRBJ2-3; 8 bases match TRBD2. Losses at the gene ends were 2 bases for V and 1 base for J; bases not matched to a gene: 8. CDR3 length: 17 residues. Germline CDR1 reads LNHDA; CDR2 reads SQIVND (reference sequence). The CDR3 nucleotides are TGTGCCAGTAGTATACGGACCTCGGGACTAGGCACAGATACGCAGTATTTT. Translation: CASSIRTSGLGTDTQYF.

The chain recombines TRBV6-5 with TRBJ1-6; D is uncertain. V was clipped by 6 bases and J by 8 bases, with 14 bases between them. CDR3 length: 14 amino acids. The germline V gene encodes CDR1 MNHEY and CDR2 SVGAGI. The CDR3 DNA reads as TGTGCCAGCAGACCGGGAGGTGGGGATTCACCCCTCCACTTT. The encoded protein is CASRPGGGDSPLHF.